This T cell receptor beta chain emerged from a study of CD8+CD57+ T cells in acquired aplastic anemia. Study conclusions and caveats: Patients and controls turned out to have roughly 30 CD8+ CDR3 sequences in common.

This clonotype has ten or more counts. Its antigen is unidentified. Genomic DNA acted as the template from which TCR beta VDJ combination and CDR3 sequence profiling were carried out. Via MiXCR, TCRdb re-called the reads, giving one row per CDR3 protein. The sample yields some 410,000 distinct CDR3 sequences, 55% to 75% seen once. The germline CDR1 and CDR2 sequences are SNHLY and FYNNEI. V was clipped by 8 bases and J by 2 bases, with 10 bases between them. The CDR3 is made up of 13 amino acids. This sequence originates from a human donor in good health, serving as a control. The chain employs TRBV2 and TRBJ1-5; D perhaps matches TRBD1 (6 bases). The sample consisted of sorted CD4+, CD8+, or CD8+CD57+ T cells (not recorded which) from PBMCs. The CDR3 protein is CASRGQGNQPQHF. The DNA for the CDR3 is TGTGCCAGCCGGGGGCAAGGCAATCAGCCCCAGCATTTT.